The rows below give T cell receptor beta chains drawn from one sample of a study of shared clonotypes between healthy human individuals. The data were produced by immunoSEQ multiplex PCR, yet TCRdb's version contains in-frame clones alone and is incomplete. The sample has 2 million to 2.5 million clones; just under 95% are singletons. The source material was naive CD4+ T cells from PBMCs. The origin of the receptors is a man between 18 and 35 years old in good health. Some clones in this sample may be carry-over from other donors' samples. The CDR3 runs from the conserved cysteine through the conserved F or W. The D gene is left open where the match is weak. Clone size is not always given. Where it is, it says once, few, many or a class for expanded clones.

TGCAGCGTTGCGACAGGGGGAGATACGCAGTATTTT | CSVATGGDTQYF | once | TRBV29-1 | TRBD1 | TRBJ2-3
TGTGCCAGCAGCACGCAACTAGACCCAGATACGCAGTATTTT | CASSTQLDPDTQYF | NA | TRBV9 | NA | TRBJ2-3
TGTGCCAGCAGCCCCGGACGGTCAGGCACAGATACGCAGTATTTT | CASSPGRSGTDTQYF | NA | TRBV11-3 | NA | TRBJ2-3
TGCAGCGCCGGCGGGATAAACACTGAAGCTTTCTTT | CSAGGINTEAFF | NA | TRBV29-1 | NA | TRBJ1-1
TGTGCCAGCAGTTTATTGCTTACAATGGCGGGACTTTCCTACGAGCAGTACTTC | CASSLLLTMAGLSYEQYF | NA | TRBV28 | NA | TRBJ2-7
TGCGCCAGCAGCCAAAACCACAGGGGAAACACCATATATTTT | CASSQNHRGNTIYF | NA | TRBV5-1 | NA | TRBJ1-3
TGTGCCAGCAGTATGGGACAGGGGGCGAATCAGCCCCAGCATTTT | CASSMGQGANQPQHF | NA | TRBV28 | TRBD1 | TRBJ1-5
TGCGCCAGCAGCCAGGGCGGAGGCCAAACCTACAATGAGCAGTTCTTC | CASSQGGGQTYNEQFF | NA | TRBV4-3 | NA | TRBJ2-1
TGTGCCAGCACCGGACAGACCTCTGGAAACACCATATATTTT | CASTGQTSGNTIYF | NA | TRBV6-6 | NA | TRBJ1-3
TGCGCCAGCAGTCTAACAGGGGTCTACGAGCAGTACTTC | CASSLTGVYEQYF | once | TRBV5-1 | TRBD1 | TRBJ2-7
TGTGCCGTAGGACGACAGGGGGCGAAGTCCGGTGGCTACACCTTC | CAVGRQGAKSGGYTF | NA | TRBV19 | TRBD1 | TRBJ1-2
TGCGCCAGCAGTGACACGGGGGATGGTGAGCAGTACTTC | CASSDTGDGEQYF | NA | TRBV10-1 | NA | TRBJ2-7
TGCGCCAGCAGCTTGGGTGAGGGCTCTGGAAACACCATATATTTT | CASSLGEGSGNTIYF | NA | TRBV5-1 | NA | TRBJ1-3
TGTGCCAGCAGCTTAGTCCTGGACTACACCTACGAGCAGTACTTC | CASSLVLDYTYEQYF | NA | TRBV11-2 | NA | TRBJ2-7
TGCGCCAGCAGCTTGGGGGTAGACTCTGGAAACACCATATATTTT | CASSLGVDSGNTIYF | NA | TRBV5-1 | NA | TRBJ1-3
TGTGCCAGCCGTCCGGACCCGAATCAGCCCCAGCATTTT | CASRPDPNQPQHF | once | TRBV28 | NA | TRBJ1-5